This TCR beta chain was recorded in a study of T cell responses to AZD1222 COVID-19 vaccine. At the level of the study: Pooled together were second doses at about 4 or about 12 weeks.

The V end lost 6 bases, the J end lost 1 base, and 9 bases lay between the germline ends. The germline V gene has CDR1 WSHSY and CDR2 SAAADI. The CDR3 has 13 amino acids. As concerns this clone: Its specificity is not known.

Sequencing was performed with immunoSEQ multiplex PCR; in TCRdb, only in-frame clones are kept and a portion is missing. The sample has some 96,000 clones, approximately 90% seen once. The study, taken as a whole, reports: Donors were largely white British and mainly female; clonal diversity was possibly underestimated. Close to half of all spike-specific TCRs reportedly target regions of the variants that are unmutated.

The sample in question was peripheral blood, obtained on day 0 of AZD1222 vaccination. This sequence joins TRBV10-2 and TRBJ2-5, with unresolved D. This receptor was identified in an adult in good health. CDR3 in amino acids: CASRRSPQETQYF. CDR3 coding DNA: TGCGCCAGCAGGCGGTCCCCCCAAGAGACCCAGTACTTC.